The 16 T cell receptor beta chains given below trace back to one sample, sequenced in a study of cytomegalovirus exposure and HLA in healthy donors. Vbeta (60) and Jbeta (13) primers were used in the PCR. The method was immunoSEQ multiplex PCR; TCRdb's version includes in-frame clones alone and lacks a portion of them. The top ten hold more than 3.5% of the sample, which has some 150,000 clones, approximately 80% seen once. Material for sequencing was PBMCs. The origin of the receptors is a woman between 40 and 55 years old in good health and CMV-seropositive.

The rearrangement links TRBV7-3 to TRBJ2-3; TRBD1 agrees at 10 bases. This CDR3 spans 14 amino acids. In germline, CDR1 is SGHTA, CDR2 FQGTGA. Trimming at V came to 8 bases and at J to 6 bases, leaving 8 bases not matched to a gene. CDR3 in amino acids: CASGAGQGLDTQYF. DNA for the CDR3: TGTGCCAGCGGAGCGGGACAGGGGCTGGATACGCAGTATTTT.

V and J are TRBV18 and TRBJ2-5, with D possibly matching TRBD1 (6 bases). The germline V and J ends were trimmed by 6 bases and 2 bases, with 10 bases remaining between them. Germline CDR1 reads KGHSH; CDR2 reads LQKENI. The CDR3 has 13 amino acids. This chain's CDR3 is CASSRGQQETQYF. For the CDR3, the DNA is TGTGCCAGCTCGCGAGGACAGCAAGAGACCCAGTACTTC.

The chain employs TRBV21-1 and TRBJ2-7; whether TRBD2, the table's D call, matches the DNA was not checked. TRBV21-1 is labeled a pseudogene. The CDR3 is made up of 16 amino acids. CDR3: CASSKREGGGYFEQYF. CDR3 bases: TGTGCCAGCAGCAAAAGGGAAGGCGGGGGCTATTTCGAGCAGTACTTC.

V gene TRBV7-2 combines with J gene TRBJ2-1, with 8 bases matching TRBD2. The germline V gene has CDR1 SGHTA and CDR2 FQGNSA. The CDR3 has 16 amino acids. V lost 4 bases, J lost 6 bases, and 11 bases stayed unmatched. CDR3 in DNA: TGTGCCAGCAGCTCCCCCATCCGACTAGCGCCCAATGAGCAGTTCTTC. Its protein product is CASSSPIRLAPNEQFF.

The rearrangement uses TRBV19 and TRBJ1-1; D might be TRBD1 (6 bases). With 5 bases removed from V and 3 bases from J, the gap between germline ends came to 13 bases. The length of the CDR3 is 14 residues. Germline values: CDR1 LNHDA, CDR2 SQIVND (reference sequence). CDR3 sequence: CASSSQGWDTEAFF. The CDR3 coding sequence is TGTGCCAGTAGTTCACAGGGCTGGGACACTGAAGCTTTCTTT.

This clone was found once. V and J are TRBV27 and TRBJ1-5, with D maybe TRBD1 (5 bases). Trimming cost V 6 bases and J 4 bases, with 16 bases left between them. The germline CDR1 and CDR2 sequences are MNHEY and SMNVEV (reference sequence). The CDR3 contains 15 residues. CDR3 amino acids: CASSPQGLGNQPQHF. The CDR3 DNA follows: TGTGCCAGCAGCCCTCAGGGTCTAGGGAATCAGCCCCAGCATTTT.

CDR3 DNA sequence: TGTGCCAGCAGCTTGGCAGGGAACCGCATGAACACTGAAGCTTTCTTT. This codes for CASSLAGNRMNTEAFF. The chain uses TRBV5-5 and TRBJ1-1; TRBD1 might be the D (5 bases). The CDR3 has 16 residues. Deletions cut 0 bases from V and 0 bases from J, with 12 bases between. Per germline, CDR1 SGHKS and CDR2 YYEKEE (reference sequence).

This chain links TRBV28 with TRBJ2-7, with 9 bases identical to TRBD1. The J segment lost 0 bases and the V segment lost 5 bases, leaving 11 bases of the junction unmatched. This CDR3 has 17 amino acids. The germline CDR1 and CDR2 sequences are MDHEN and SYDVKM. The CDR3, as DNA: TGTGCCAGCAGTGTAGGGGACAGGGCGACCTCCTCCTACGAGCAGTACTTC. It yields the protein CASSVGDRATSSYEQYF.

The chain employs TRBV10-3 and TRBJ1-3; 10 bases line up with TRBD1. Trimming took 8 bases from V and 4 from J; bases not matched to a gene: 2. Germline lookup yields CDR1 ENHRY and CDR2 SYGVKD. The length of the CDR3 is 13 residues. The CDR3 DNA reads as TGTGCCATCGGACAGGGGGTAGGAAACACCATATATTTT. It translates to CAIGQGVGNTIYF.

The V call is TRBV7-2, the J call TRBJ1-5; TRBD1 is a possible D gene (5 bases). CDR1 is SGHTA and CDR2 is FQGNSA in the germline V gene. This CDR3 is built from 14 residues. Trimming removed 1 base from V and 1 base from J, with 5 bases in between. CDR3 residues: CASSLDRSNQPQHF. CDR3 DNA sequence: TGTGCCAGCAGCTTAGACAGGAGCAATCAGCCCCAGCATTTT.

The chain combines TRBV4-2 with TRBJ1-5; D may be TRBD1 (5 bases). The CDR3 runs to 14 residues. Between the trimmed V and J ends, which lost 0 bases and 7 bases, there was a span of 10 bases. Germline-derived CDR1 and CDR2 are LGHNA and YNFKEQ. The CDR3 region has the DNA TGTGCCAGCAGCCAAGAAGGGGCAGGGCAGCCCCAGCATTTT. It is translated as CASSQEGAGQPQHF.

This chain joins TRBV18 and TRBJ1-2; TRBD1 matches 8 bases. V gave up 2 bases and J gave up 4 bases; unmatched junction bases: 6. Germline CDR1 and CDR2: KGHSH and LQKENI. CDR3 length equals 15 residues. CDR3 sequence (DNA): TGTGCCAGCTCACCATCTCCAGGGGGCGTCTATGGCTACACCTTC. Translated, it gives CASSPSPGGVYGYTF. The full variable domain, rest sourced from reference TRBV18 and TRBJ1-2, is NAGVMQNPRHLVRRRGQEARLRCSPMKGHSHVYWYRQLPEEGLKFMVYLQKENIIDESGMPKERFSAEFPKEGPSILRIQQVVRGDSAAYFCASSPSPGGVYGYTFGSGTRLTVV.

In DNA, the CDR3 is TGTGCCAGCAGCTTTGGTCAGTCCTACGAGCAGTACTTC. Translation gives CASSFGQSYEQYF. J is TRBJ2-7 and V is TRBV7-2; D remains unclear. Trimming cost V 3 bases and J 1 base, with 7 bases left between them. Germline CDR1 reads SGHTA; CDR2 reads FQGNSA. There are 13 residues in the CDR3.

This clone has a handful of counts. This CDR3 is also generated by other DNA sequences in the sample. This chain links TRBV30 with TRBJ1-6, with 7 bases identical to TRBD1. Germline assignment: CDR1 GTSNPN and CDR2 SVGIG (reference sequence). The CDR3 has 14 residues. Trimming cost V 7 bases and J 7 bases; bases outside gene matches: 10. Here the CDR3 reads CAFLSGQFNSPLHF. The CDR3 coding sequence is TGTGCCTTCCTCTCGGGACAGTTCAATTCACCCCTCCACTTT.

CDR3 nucleotide sequence: TGTGCCAGCAGTTTAACCGCAGGGATCACAGATACGCAGTATTTT. Translated, it gives CASSLTAGITDTQYF. The rearrangement links TRBV27 to TRBJ2-3; tentatively, D is TRBD1 (5 bases). This CDR3 contains 15 residues. CDR1 is MNHEY, CDR2 SMNVEV, per germline (reference sequence). Trimming removed 2 bases at V and 2 bases at J, with 11 bases between.

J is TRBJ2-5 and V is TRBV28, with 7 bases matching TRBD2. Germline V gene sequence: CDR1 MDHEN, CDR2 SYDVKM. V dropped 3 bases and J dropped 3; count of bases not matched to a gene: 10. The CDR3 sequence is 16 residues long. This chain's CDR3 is CASSFVPGTTKETQYF. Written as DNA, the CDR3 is TGTGCCAGCAGTTTCGTCCCCGGGACTACAAAAGAGACCCAGTACTTC.